This is a list of T cell receptor beta chains from one sample in a study of blood T cell repertoires in COVID-19. Only in-frame clones appear in the TCRdb table, and some are missing; sequencing was by immunoSEQ multiplex PCR. This table holds approximately 140,000 clones, roughly 82% found once. Sequencing was performed on peripheral blood. The origin of the receptors is a human donor with acute or convalescent COVID-19. The donor label of this sample is uncertain. Both conserved end residues are part of each CDR3. The D gene is left open where the match is weak. Only part of the rows carry a size: once, few, many, or a class if the clone is expanded.

V gene: TRBV10-3
D gene: NA
clone size: NA
J gene: TRBJ1-1
CDR3 DNA: TGTGCCATCAGTGACCAGGGTGGGGGGACGAACACTGAAGCTTTCTTT
CDR3 protein: CAISDQGGGTNTEAFF

V gene: TRBV29-1
D gene: NA
clone size: once
J gene: TRBJ1-1
CDR3 DNA: TGCAGCGTTGAAGAAGGGGGGGGGACTGAAGCTTTCTTT
CDR3 protein: CSVEEGGGTEAFF

V gene: TRBV20-1
D gene: NA
clone size: NA
J gene: TRBJ2-5
CDR3 DNA: TGCAGTGCTACTAGGAAGACCCAGTACTTC
CDR3 protein: CSATRKTQYF

V gene: TRBV27
D gene: TRBD1
clone size: NA
J gene: TRBJ1-1
CDR3 DNA: TGTGCCAGCAGTCCCTACCGACAGGGGCCACCCTCGGAAGCTTTCTTT
CDR3 protein: CASSPYRQGPPSEAFF

V gene: TRBV6-5
D gene: TRBD1
clone size: NA
J gene: TRBJ1-6
CDR3 DNA: TGTGCCAGCAGGGACCCGACAGGGGATGATTCACCCCTCCACTTT
CDR3 protein: CASRDPTGDDSPLHF

V gene: TRBV5-7
D gene: TRBD2
clone size: NA
J gene: TRBJ2-7
CDR3 DNA: TGTGCCAGCAGCCCCAATGGGGGGGGGTGGTACAATTTGTACTTC
CDR3 protein: CASSPNGGGWYNLYF

V gene: TRBV14
D gene: NA
clone size: NA
J gene: TRBJ1-2
CDR3 DNA: TGTGCCAGCAGCCAGCCCGATGCGAGGGGCTACACCTTC
CDR3 protein: CASSQPDARGYTF

V gene: TRBV5-1
D gene: TRBD1
clone size: NA
J gene: TRBJ1-5
CDR3 DNA: TGCGCCAGCAGCACCGGACAGGGCAATCAGCCCCAGCATTTT
CDR3 protein: CASSTGQGNQPQHF

V gene: TRBV19
D gene: NA
clone size: NA
J gene: TRBJ1-2
CDR3 DNA: TGTGCCAGTAGTATTGAGACACGGTATGGCTACACCTTC
CDR3 protein: CASSIETRYGYTF

V gene: TRBV10-1
D gene: TRBD2
clone size: NA
J gene: TRBJ2-7
CDR3 DNA: TGCGCCAGCAGTGGGGGAGGACTAGCGGGGCCGCGCTTC
CDR3 protein: CASSGGGLAGPRF

V gene: TRBV19
D gene: NA
clone size: few
J gene: TRBJ1-1
CDR3 DNA: TGTGCCAGTAGTAAGGTCAACTCATGGCGGAGCCGAGCTGAAGCTTTCTTT
CDR3 protein: CASSKVNSWRSRAEAFF

V gene: TRBV7-2
D gene: TRBD1
clone size: NA
J gene: TRBJ2-7
CDR3 DNA: TGTGCCAGCCACGGGGACAGGGGGCTCCACGAGCAGTACTTC
CDR3 protein: CASHGDRGLHEQYF

V gene: TRBV5-1
D gene: TRBD1
clone size: NA
J gene: TRBJ1-2
CDR3 DNA: TGCGCCAGCAGTTCGCACGCCGGACAGGGGGACTATGGCTACACCTTC
CDR3 protein: CASSSHAGQGDYGYTF

V gene: TRBV19
D gene: TRBD1
clone size: NA
J gene: TRBJ1-4
CDR3 DNA: TGTGCCAGTACCCCGGGACAGAGTGACGGAAAACTGTTTTTT
CDR3 protein: CASTPGQSDGKLFF

V gene: TRBV30
D gene: NA
clone size: NA
J gene: TRBJ1-4
CDR3 DNA: TGTGCCTGGGCGTTAAATGAAAAACTGTTTTTT
CDR3 protein: CAWALNEKLFF

V gene: TRBV9
D gene: TRBD1
clone size: NA
J gene: TRBJ2-3
CDR3 DNA: TGTGCCAGCACTCGTAGGGCCAGGGGGCTTACAGATACGCAGTATTTT
CDR3 protein: CASTRRARGLTDTQYF

V gene: TRBV19
D gene: TRBD1
clone size: NA
J gene: TRBJ1-5
CDR3 DNA: TGTGCCAGTAGTTACCCTGACAGGGTGAATCAGCCCCAGCATTTT
CDR3 protein: CASSYPDRVNQPQHF

V gene: TRBV29-1
D gene: TRBD1
clone size: NA
J gene: TRBJ1-4
CDR3 DNA: TGCAGCGTTGGACAGGGGTACGAAAAACTGTTTTTT
CDR3 protein: CSVGQGYEKLFF

V gene: TRBV6-5
D gene: NA
clone size: many
J gene: TRBJ1-2
CDR3 DNA: TGTGCCAGCAGGGGCCCCCAGGGAGGCTATGGCTACACCTTC
CDR3 protein: CASRGPQGGYGYTF

V gene: TRBV25-1
D gene: NA
clone size: NA
J gene: TRBJ1-2
CDR3 DNA: TGTGCCAGCAGTGGCGACAGGCGGCCTTATGGCTACACCTTC
CDR3 protein: CASSGDRRPYGYTF

V gene: TRBV6-5
D gene: NA
clone size: NA
J gene: TRBJ2-2
CDR3 DNA: TGTGCCAGCAGTTTACAGGGCTCCGCCACCGGGGAGCTGTTTTTT
CDR3 protein: CASSLQGSATGELFF

V gene: TRBV10-3
D gene: TRBD1
clone size: NA
J gene: TRBJ2-7
CDR3 DNA: TGTGCCACAAACCCGGGACAGTACTACGAGCAGTACTTC
CDR3 protein: CATNPGQYYEQYF

V gene: TRBV7-3
D gene: TRBD1
clone size: NA
J gene: TRBJ1-6
CDR3 DNA: TGTGCCAGCAGCTCCCGAGGGGGGACAGGGCGAAGCTCCTATAATTCACCCCTCCACTTT
CDR3 protein: CASSSRGGTGRSSYNSPLHF

V gene: TRBV6-5
D gene: NA
clone size: once
J gene: TRBJ1-2
CDR3 DNA: TGTGCCAGCAGTTATTCGGGTTTGAACTATGGCTACACCTTC
CDR3 protein: CASSYSGLNYGYTF

V gene: TRBV5-4
D gene: TRBD1
clone size: NA
J gene: TRBJ2-3
CDR3 DNA: TGTGCCAGCAGTCCGGGACAGGGCTCTTTAGATACGCAGTATTTT
CDR3 protein: CASSPGQGSLDTQYF

V gene: TRBV4-2
D gene: TRBD2
clone size: NA
J gene: TRBJ2-1
CDR3 DNA: TGTGCCAGCAGCCAAGATCGCAGCGGGGGGCCTCCCTCCTACAATGAGCAGTTCTTC
CDR3 protein: CASSQDRSGGPPSYNEQFF

V gene: TRBV11-2
D gene: NA
clone size: few
J gene: TRBJ2-7
CDR3 DNA: TGTGCCAGCAGCTTCGGTCCTGGTTCAGGGTACGAGCAGTACTTC
CDR3 protein: CASSFGPGSGYEQYF

V gene: TRBV18
D gene: NA
clone size: NA
J gene: TRBJ2-7
CDR3 DNA: TGTGCCAGCTCATCTCTCCGGCAAAACAGATTTAAAGTGGTGAGCGAGCAGTACTTC
CDR3 protein: CASSSLRQNRFKVVSEQYF

V gene: TRBV30
D gene: TRBD1
clone size: NA
J gene: TRBJ1-6
CDR3 DNA: TGTGCCTGGAGCCCGGACAGGGGGCCCTCACCCCTCCACTTT
CDR3 protein: CAWSPDRGPSPLHF

V gene: TRBV14
D gene: NA
clone size: NA
J gene: TRBJ2-5
CDR3 DNA: TGTGCCAGCAGCCAAAATTCAGGGGTCCGAGGAGAGACCCAGTACTTC
CDR3 protein: CASSQNSGVRGETQYF

V gene: TRBV6-5
D gene: NA
clone size: NA
J gene: TRBJ2-3
CDR3 DNA: TGTGCCAGCAGTTACCGCCAGGGTACAGATACGCAGTATTTT
CDR3 protein: CASSYRQGTDTQYF

V gene: TRBV6-1
D gene: NA
clone size: NA
J gene: TRBJ1-1
CDR3 DNA: TGTGCCAGCAGGCCCGGACAGACGAACACTGAAGCTTTCTTT
CDR3 protein: CASRPGQTNTEAFF

V gene: TRBV5-1
D gene: NA
clone size: NA
J gene: TRBJ2-2
CDR3 DNA: TGCGCCAGCAGCCCGGGGACTCCCACCGGGGAGCTGTTTTTT
CDR3 protein: CASSPGTPTGELFF

V gene: TRBV7-2
D gene: NA
clone size: many
J gene: TRBJ2-1
CDR3 DNA: TGTGCCAGCAGCTTAGACGGACAGAGCACCTACAATGAGCAGTTCTTC
CDR3 protein: CASSLDGQSTYNEQFF

V gene: TRBV3-1/TRBV3-2
D gene: NA
clone size: NA
J gene: TRBJ1-2
CDR3 DNA: TGTGCCAGCAGCCAAGATGGGAGGCAGGGCTATGGCTACACCTTC
CDR3 protein: CASSQDGRQGYGYTF

V gene: TRBV6-4
D gene: NA
clone size: once
J gene: TRBJ2-2
CDR3 DNA: TGTGCCAGCAGTGAGACAGGAACCGGGGAGCTGTTTTTT
CDR3 protein: CASSETGTGELFF

V gene: TRBV18
D gene: NA
clone size: NA
J gene: TRBJ1-5
CDR3 DNA: TGTGCCAGCTCACCACCGAACAGGGATAGCAATCAGCCCCAGCATTTT
CDR3 protein: CASSPPNRDSNQPQHF

V gene: TRBV6-2/TRBV6-3
D gene: NA
clone size: NA
J gene: TRBJ2-3
CDR3 DNA: TGTGCCAGCAGTTACGGGAGGGGGGGCACAGATACGCAGTATTTT
CDR3 protein: CASSYGRGGTDTQYF

V gene: TRBV7-9
D gene: NA
clone size: NA
J gene: TRBJ1-4
CDR3 DNA: TGTGCCAGCAGCTCACAGGAGAGACTGGAAAAACTGTTTTTT
CDR3 protein: CASSSQERLEKLFF

V gene: TRBV18
D gene: TRBD1
clone size: once
J gene: TRBJ2-2
CDR3 DNA: TGTGCCAGCTCAGTTCGGGGACAGGGAGGATCCGGGGAGCTGTTTTTT
CDR3 protein: CASSVRGQGGSGELFF

V gene: TRBV4-3
D gene: NA
clone size: NA
J gene: TRBJ2-5
CDR3 DNA: TGCGCCAGCAGCCAAGATTTTGCGGGGGCCCCTGCGACCCAGTACTTC
CDR3 protein: CASSQDFAGAPATQYF

V gene: TRBV5-7
D gene: NA
clone size: NA
J gene: TRBJ1-4
CDR3 DNA: TGTGCCAGCAGCTTCTGGCGGGGGAGTGAAAAACTGTTTTTT
CDR3 protein: CASSFWRGSEKLFF

V gene: TRBV2
D gene: TRBD2
clone size: NA
J gene: TRBJ2-3
CDR3 DNA: TGTGCCACACAGTGGGGTCTAGCGGGGGGTAGCACAGATACGCAGTATTTT
CDR3 protein: CATQWGLAGGSTDTQYF

V gene: TRBV5-1
D gene: NA
clone size: NA
J gene: TRBJ1-2
CDR3 DNA: TGCGCCAGCAGCCCGGTTTCCTCGGGGGGGTATGGCTACACCTTC
CDR3 protein: CASSPVSSGGYGYTF

V gene: TRBV5-1
D gene: NA
clone size: NA
J gene: TRBJ2-2
CDR3 DNA: TGCGCCAGCAGCTTAACAGGGAGCGGAAACACCGGGGAGCTGTTTTTT
CDR3 protein: CASSLTGSGNTGELFF

V gene: TRBV19
D gene: TRBD1
clone size: NA
J gene: TRBJ1-4
CDR3 DNA: TGTGCCAGTAGTATCGGACAGGGGGAAAAACTGTTTTTT
CDR3 protein: CASSIGQGEKLFF

V gene: TRBV7-9
D gene: NA
clone size: NA
J gene: TRBJ1-5
CDR3 DNA: TGTGCCAGCAGCCAACAGGGATATAGCAATCAGCCCCAGCATTTT
CDR3 protein: CASSQQGYSNQPQHF

V gene: TRBV6-5
D gene: NA
clone size: NA
J gene: TRBJ1-3
CDR3 DNA: TGTGCCAGCACCCTACGAGACTCTGGAAACACCATATATTTT
CDR3 protein: CASTLRDSGNTIYF

V gene: TRBV7-2
D gene: NA
clone size: NA
J gene: TRBJ2-5
CDR3 DNA: TGTGCCAGCAGCTTAGTAATCCTAGGCCGGTTCGGGGAGACCCAGTACTTC
CDR3 protein: CASSLVILGRFGETQYF

V gene: TRBV5-1
D gene: NA
clone size: NA
J gene: TRBJ1-4
CDR3 DNA: TGCGCCAGCAGCTTGGGGGCACGAGAAAAACTGTTTTTT
CDR3 protein: CASSLGAREKLFF

V gene: TRBV5-6
D gene: TRBD2
clone size: NA
J gene: TRBJ2-5
CDR3 DNA: TGTGCCAGCAGCTTGGTTAGCGGGGGCCGAGACCGAGAGACCCAGTACTTC
CDR3 protein: CASSLVSGGRDRETQYF

V gene: TRBV5-1
D gene: NA
clone size: once
J gene: TRBJ2-5
CDR3 DNA: TGCGCCAGCAGCTTGACGAGCGCGAAACAAGAGACCCAGTACTTC
CDR3 protein: CASSLTSAKQETQYF

V gene: TRBV29-1
D gene: NA
clone size: NA
J gene: TRBJ1-2
CDR3 DNA: TGCAGCGTTGGGGGGGGTGCCTATGGCTACACCTTC
CDR3 protein: CSVGGGAYGYTF

V gene: TRBV7-9
D gene: TRBD1
clone size: NA
J gene: TRBJ2-5
CDR3 DNA: TGTGCCAGCAGCTTCCCGGGACAGAGACAAGAGACCCAGTACTTC
CDR3 protein: CASSFPGQRQETQYF

V gene: TRBV4-1
D gene: NA
clone size: NA
J gene: TRBJ1-6
CDR3 DNA: TGCGCCAGCAGCCATGGAGGGGTGGATTCACCCCTCCACTTT
CDR3 protein: CASSHGGVDSPLHF

V gene: TRBV5-1
D gene: NA
clone size: NA
J gene: TRBJ1-4
CDR3 DNA: TGCGCCAGCAGCTTGGGACAGCTTTTTAATGAAAAACTGTTTTTT
CDR3 protein: CASSLGQLFNEKLFF

V gene: TRBV11-2
D gene: TRBD1
clone size: NA
J gene: TRBJ1-2
CDR3 DNA: TGTGCCAGCAGCTTAGTATTAACCGGGCACAGGGGTGGAGGCTACACCTTC
CDR3 protein: CASSLVLTGHRGGGYTF

V gene: TRBV30
D gene: NA
clone size: NA
J gene: TRBJ1-3
CDR3 DNA: TGTGCCTGGAGTCCCCACTCTGGAAACACCATATATTTT
CDR3 protein: CAWSPHSGNTIYF

V gene: TRBV2
D gene: TRBD1
clone size: NA
J gene: TRBJ1-6
CDR3 DNA: TGTGCCAGCAATGGAGGACAGGTGATTAATTCACCCCTCCACTTT
CDR3 protein: CASNGGQVINSPLHF